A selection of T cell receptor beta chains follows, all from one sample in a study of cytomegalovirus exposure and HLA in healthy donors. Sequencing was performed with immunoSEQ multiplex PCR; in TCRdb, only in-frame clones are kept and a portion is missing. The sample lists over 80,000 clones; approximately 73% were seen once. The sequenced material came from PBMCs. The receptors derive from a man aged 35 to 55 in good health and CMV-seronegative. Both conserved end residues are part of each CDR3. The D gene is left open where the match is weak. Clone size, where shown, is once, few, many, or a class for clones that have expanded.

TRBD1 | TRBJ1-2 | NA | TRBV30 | TGTGCCTGGAGTGTAGGAGGGGGCGCCTATGGCTACACCTTC | CAWSVGGGAYGYTF
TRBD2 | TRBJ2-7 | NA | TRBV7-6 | TGTGCCAGCAGCTTAGGGGTAGCGGGGGCGACCTACGAGCAGTACTTC | CASSLGVAGATYEQYF
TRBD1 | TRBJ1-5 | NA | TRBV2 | TGTGCCAGGGGTGAGACAGGGGGCTTAAATCAGCCCCAGCATTTT | CARGETGGLNQPQHF
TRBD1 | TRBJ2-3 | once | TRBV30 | TGTGCCTGGACTGTGGGCCTTAACAGGGGCGCTAGCACAGATACGCAGTATTTT | CAWTVGLNRGASTDTQYF
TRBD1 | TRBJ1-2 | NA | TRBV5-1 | TGCGCCAGCAGCTTCGAACAGGGGGCGGAAGGCTACACCTTC | CASSFEQGAEGYTF
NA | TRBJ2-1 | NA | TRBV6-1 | TGTGCCAGCAGTCCCCGACATTACAATGAGCAGTTCTTC | CASSPRHYNEQFF
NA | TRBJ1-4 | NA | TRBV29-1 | TGCAGCGTTGCCCACAGGAGCCCCGGAAAACTGTTTTTT | CSVAHRSPGKLFF
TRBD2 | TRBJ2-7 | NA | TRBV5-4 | TGTGCCAGCAGCTCCCCCGGGACTAGCGGTTCCTACGAGCAGTACTTC | CASSSPGTSGSYEQYF
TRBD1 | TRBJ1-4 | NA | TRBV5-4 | TGTGCCAGCATACCCCGGGACAGGGGAATTTTT | CASIPRDRGIF
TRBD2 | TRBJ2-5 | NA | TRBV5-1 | TGCGCCAGCAGCTCACGGGGGGTTGAGACCCAGTACTTC | CASSSRGVETQYF
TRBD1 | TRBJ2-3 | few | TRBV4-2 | TGTGCCAGCAGCCGCTTACAGGGGTCAGATACGCAGTATTTT | CASSRLQGSDTQYF
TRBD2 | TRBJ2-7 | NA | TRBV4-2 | TGTGCCAGCAGCCAAAGATTTGTGGCGGGGGGGCCCGGGATCGAGCAGTACTTC | CASSQRFVAGGPGIEQYF
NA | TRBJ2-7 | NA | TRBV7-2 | TGTGCCAGCAGCTTAGTCAGACACTCCTACGAGCAGTACTTC | CASSLVRHSYEQYF
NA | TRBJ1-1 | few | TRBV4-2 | TGTGCCAGCATCCCGCGGGAGGGAAGGAGCACTGAAGCTTTCTTT | CASIPREGRSTEAFF
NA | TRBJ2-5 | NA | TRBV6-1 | TGTGCCAGCAGTGGCTCGACAGGCTCCCAAGAGACCCAGTACTTC | CASSGSTGSQETQYF
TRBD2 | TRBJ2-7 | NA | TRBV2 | TGTGCCAGCAGTGAGGTTGCGCGGGGGGGCGGGTACGAGCAGTACTTC | CASSEVARGGGYEQYF
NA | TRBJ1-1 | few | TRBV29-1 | TGCAGCGTTGGAGGGAAAAAGACCACTGAAGCTTTCTTT | CSVGGKKTTEAFF
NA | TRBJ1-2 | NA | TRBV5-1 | TGCGCCAGCAGCTCACTACCTGCTAACTATGGCTACACCTTC | CASSSLPANYGYTF
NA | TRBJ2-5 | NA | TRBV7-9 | TGTGCCAGCAGCTTAGGGGCGGAGGGGCATGGCGCCCAGTACTTC | CASSLGAEGHGAQYF
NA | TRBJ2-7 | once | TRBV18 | TGTGCCAGCTCACTCAGGCCCTCCTACGAGCAGTACTTC | CASSLRPSYEQYF
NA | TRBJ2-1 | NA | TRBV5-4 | TGTGCCATCCACATCGGGGTCCGTCGGCCGGAGCAGTTCTTC | CAIHIGVRRPEQFF
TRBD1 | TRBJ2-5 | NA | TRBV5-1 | TGCGCCAGCAGCATCACAGGGGGAGAGACCCAGTACTTC | CASSITGGETQYF
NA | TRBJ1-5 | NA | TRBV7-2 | TGTGCCAGCAGCTTCCCAGGGTTGCAGCCCCAGCATTTT | CASSFPGLQPQHF
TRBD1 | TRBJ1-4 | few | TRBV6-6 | TGTGCCAGCAGTCCACAGGGGGCGGCTAATGAAAAACTGTTTTTT | CASSPQGAANEKLFF
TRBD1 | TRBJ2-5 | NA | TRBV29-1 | TGCAGCGTGCCTCCCCCTCCGGGACAGGGTAAAGAGACCCAGTACTTC | CSVPPPPGQGKETQYF
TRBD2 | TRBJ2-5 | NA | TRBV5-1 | TGCGCCAGCAGCTTGTCGGCGGGGGGTTTGGGGGAGACCCAGTACTTC | CASSLSAGGLGETQYF
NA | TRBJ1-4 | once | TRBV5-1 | TGCGCCAGCAGCTTGGAGGGAGGGAAACTGTTTTTT | CASSLEGGKLFF
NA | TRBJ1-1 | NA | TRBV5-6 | TGTGCCAGCAGCTTGGAGGGCGCAGGGATATTTACTGAAGCTTTCTTT | CASSLEGAGIFTEAFF
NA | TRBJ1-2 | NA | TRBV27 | TGTGCCAGCAGACGGACGGACAGATTCTATGGCTACACCTTC | CASRRTDRFYGYTF